The 2 T cell receptor beta chains presented below share a single source sample, sequenced in a study of technical replicates of blood from several donors. TCRdb's copy holds only in-frame clones and misses some; the assay was immunoSEQ multiplex PCR. The sample yields approximately 92,000 clones, around 96% seen once. Material: T cells isolated from PBMCs. The source is a human donor in good health.

Of note for this clone: Distinct nucleotide sequences in the sample also encode this CDR3. V gene TRBV5-1 combines with J gene TRBJ2-7; the match to TRBD1 covers 9 bases. The CDR3 is made up of 14 amino acids. V lost 3 bases to trimming and J lost 2 bases; unmatched junction nucleotides: 3. Germline values: CDR1 SGHRS, CDR2 YFSETQ. CDR3: CASSSGTGTYEQYF. In nucleotides, the CDR3 is TGCGCCAGCAGCTCAGGGACAGGGACCTACGAGCAGTACTTC. The full variable domain, rest sourced from reference TRBV5-1 and TRBJ2-7, is KAGVTQTPRYLIKTRGQQVTLSCSPISGHRSVSWYQQTPGQGLQFLFEYFSETQRNKGNFPGRFSGRQFSNSRSEMNVSTLELGDSALYLCASSSGTGTYEQYFGPGTRLTVT.

V usage is TRBV27 and J usage is TRBJ2-3; D unresolved. This CDR3 spans 14 amino acids. V lost 4 bases to trimming and J lost 2 bases, with 10 bases between them. Germline assignment: CDR1 MNHEY and CDR2 SMNVEV (reference sequence). CDR3 coding DNA: TGTGCCAGCAGTTATGCCACTTACACAGATACGCAGTATTTT. Protein: CASSYATYTDTQYF.